This TCR beta chain was obtained from a study of beta chain features in type 1 diabetes. Of the isolated RNA, all was reverse transcribed, and so the sequenced material was expressed TCRB transcripts. The protocol was immunoSEQ multiplex PCR, while the TCRdb copy is restricted to in-frame clones and leaves out a portion. The table has a few hundred thousand clones, roughly 30% seen once. This clone was picked up a small number of times. Isolation of CD4+ naive, central memory, regulatory and stem cell-like memory cells was achieved by sorting via CD45RO/CCR7/CD25/CD127/CD95/CD27. Purity of each sorted population was above 95%. The ends lost 5 bases at V and 3 bases at J; junction bases unmatched: 7. Germline assignment: CDR1 SEHNR and CDR2 FQNEAQ (reference sequence). There are 14 residues in the CDR3.

Specimen: central memory CD4+ T cells from blood. The sequence was collected from a young man in good health. The J gene is TRBJ2-7, the V gene TRBV7-9, with 7 bases identical to TRBD2. The CDR3, as DNA: TGTGCCAGCAGCCCCGGGACTAACCTCTACGAGCAGTACTTC. Protein: CASSPGTNLYEQYF.